One sample yielded the 32 T cell receptor beta chains listed below, sequenced in a study of blood T cell repertoires in COVID-19. Produced via immunoSEQ multiplex PCR; TCRdb's table is partial and in-frame only. The data hold 150,000 or so clones, with approximately 90% observed a single time. The specimen was peripheral blood. The source of these receptors is a young man with COVID-19, enrolled during active disease.

With regard to this clone: Germline and junction disagree at one end, which may indicate a read error. This rearrangement joins TRBV5-1 to TRBJ1-4, with D maybe TRBD1 (6 bases). The CDR3 runs 14 residues. Per germline, CDR1 SGHRS and CDR2 YFSETQ. CDR3 sequence: CASRRTEGEEKLLF. CDR3 nucleotides: TGCGCCAGCAGGCGGACAGAAGGTGAAGAAAAACTGCTTTTT.

The V and J genes are TRBV11-2 and TRBJ2-3; 9 nucleotides align to TRBD1. This CDR3 spans 13 amino acids. V was pared by 3 bases and J by 6 bases, with 1 base of the junction left unmatched. Germline values: CDR1 SGHAT, CDR2 FQNNGV. This CDR3 reads CASSFDRGDTQYF. CDR3 DNA sequence: TGTGCCAGCAGCTTCGACAGGGGGGATACGCAGTATTTT. Full variable domain (missing parts from reference TRBV11-2 and TRBJ2-3): EAGVAQSPRYKIIEKRQSVAFWCNPISGHATLYWYQQILGQGPKLLIQFQNNGVVDDSQLPKDRFSAERLKGVDSTLKIQPAKLEDSAVYLCASSFDRGDTQYFGPGTRLTVL.

This rearrangement joins TRBV6-5 to TRBJ1-5, with D maybe TRBD1 (6 bases). Germline V gives CDR1 MNHEY, CDR2 SVGAGI. Trimming removed 4 bases from V and 5 bases from J, with 9 bases in between. The CDR3 sequence is 13 residues long. This CDR3 reads CASSWDIDQPQHF. Written as DNA, the CDR3 is TGTGCCAGCAGTTGGGACATAGATCAGCCCCAGCATTTT.

The rearrangement uses TRBV10-3 and TRBJ2-7; D gene uncertain. Per the germline V gene, CDR1 is ENHRY and CDR2 is SYGVKD. The CDR3 has 11 amino acids. V was cut by 4 bases and J by 5 bases, with 6 bases left in between. The CDR3 is CAISVQNEQYF. The CDR3 DNA is TGTGCCATCAGTGTCCAGAACGAGCAGTACTTC.

The gene calls are TRBV13 and TRBJ2-5; D gene uncertain. V was trimmed by 2 bases and J by 5 bases, leaving 9 bases between them. Germline CDR1 reads PRHDT; CDR2 reads FYEKMQ (reference sequence). The CDR3 extends over 13 amino acids. In DNA, the CDR3 is TGTGCCAGCAGCTTATCAGCGTCGGAGACCCAGTACTTC. As protein: CASSLSASETQYF.

Turning to this clone: Relative to the germline gene, one junction end is altered; a read error may explain this. The V and J genes are TRBV9 and TRBJ2-3; 12 bases match TRBD2. Germline CDR1 is SGDLS and CDR2 is YYNGEE. There are 18 residues in the CDR3. CDR3 in amino acids: CVSSVDLAGGDSTDTQYF. The CDR3 nucleotides read TGTGTCAGCAGCGTAGATCTAGCGGGAGGGGATAGCACAGATACGCAGTATTTT.

In this sample, this clone turned up a few times. This chain links TRBV7-6 with TRBJ1-5; D gene uncertain. The length of the CDR3 is 14 residues. The germline V and J ends were trimmed by 4 bases and 1 base, with 8 bases remaining between them. Germline V CDR1 and CDR2: SGHVS, FNYEAQ. The CDR3 protein is CASSSRGSNQPQHF. The CDR3 DNA sequence: TGTGCCAGCAGCTCGCGGGGAAGCAATCAGCCCCAGCATTTT.

The chain is built from TRBV28 and TRBJ2-2; 10 bases fit TRBD1. J was trimmed by 2 bases and V by 4 bases; bases with no gene match: 7. CDR1 is MDHEN, CDR2 SYDVKM, per germline. The CDR3 consists of 17 residues. CDR3 protein: CASSWGQGTYNTGELFF. Here the CDR3 DNA reads TGTGCCAGCAGTTGGGGACAGGGGACCTATAACACCGGGGAGCTGTTTTTT.

This clone was recorded only once. The V and J genes are TRBV7-2 and TRBJ2-7, with D possibly being TRBD2 (5 bases). Germline V gene sequence: CDR1 SGHTA, CDR2 FQGNSA. V was trimmed by 6 bases and J by 0 bases, leaving 12 bases between them. This CDR3 is built from 14 residues. The CDR3 sequence is CASRLPGSSYEQYF. DNA of the CDR3: TGTGCCAGCAGGCTTCCGGGGAGCTCCTACGAGCAGTACTTC.

The rearrangement uses TRBV9 and TRBJ2-5; 8 nucleotides line up with TRBD1. The germline gives CDR1 SGDLS, CDR2 YYNGEE. V was pared by 2 bases and J by 5 bases, with 8 bases of the junction left unmatched. This CDR3 region has 15 residues. CDR3 sequence: CASSVANGQGETQYF. In DNA form, the CDR3 reads TGTGCCAGCAGCGTCGCCAACGGACAGGGTGAGACCCAGTACTTC.

The DNA for the CDR3 is TGTGCCAGCAGTGAGTTACAGGGGGCGGATACGCAGTATTTT. Protein product: CASSELQGADTQYF. The gene calls are TRBV6-4 and TRBJ2-3, with 9 bases that match TRBD1. J was trimmed by 6 bases and V by 3 bases; bases with no gene match: 4. CDR3 length: 14 amino acids. Germline CDR1 MRHNA, CDR2 SNTAGT.

The chain links TRBV28 to TRBJ1-2, with 8 nucleotides matching TRBD1. Germline V gene data show CDR1 as MDHEN and CDR2 as SYDVKM. The CDR3 has 17 residues. V lost 10 bases, J lost 5 bases, and 21 bases stayed unmatched. CDR3 DNA: TGTGCCACCCGGGGGGCCCAGGGGGCTCCTCCTTGGTATGGCTACACCTTC. This encodes CATRGAQGAPPWYGYTF.

V gene TRBV5-6 combines with J gene TRBJ1-2, with 7 bases identical to TRBD1. V gave up 5 bases and J gave up 5 bases; unmatched junction bases: 9. The germline CDR1 and CDR2 sequences are SGHDT and YYEEEE. The CDR3 is 14 amino acids. This CDR3 reads CASRAIQGTYGYTF. The DNA for the CDR3 is TGTGCCAGCAGAGCTATACAGGGGACTTATGGCTACACCTTC. Supplemented by reference TRBV5-6 and TRBJ1-2, the full variable domain reads DAGVTQSPTHLIKTRGQQVTLRCSPKSGHDTVSWYQQALGQGPQFIFQYYEEEERQRGNFPDRFSGHQFPNYSSELNVNALLLGDSALYLCASRAIQGTYGYTFGSGTRLTVV.

The chain carries TRBV19 and TRBJ2-3, with 9 bases identical to TRBD2. V lost 6 bases and J lost 4; bases outside the gene matches: 8. Germline V CDR1 and CDR2: LNHDA, SQIVND (reference sequence). The CDR3 loop spans 15 amino acids. In DNA, the CDR3 is TGTGCCAGTAGGGATAGCGGGAGAGGTGCAGATACGCAGTATTTT. Its protein product is CASRDSGRGADTQYF.

This clone was counted between two and nine times. J is TRBJ2-7 and V is TRBV5-3; tentative D call: TRBD1 (6 bases). TRBV5-3 is marked as an open reading frame, function uncertain. V gave up 4 bases and J gave up 4 bases, with 15 bases separating them. This CDR3 has 14 amino acids. The CDR3 nucleotides are TGTGCCAGAAGCCCCGGACAGTCTTCGTACGAGCAGTACTTC. It encodes CARSPGQSSYEQYF.

The chain is built from TRBV28 and TRBJ2-7, with 9 nucleotides matching TRBD1. V was pared by 6 bases and J by 0 bases, with 6 bases of the junction left unmatched. Germline V gene data show CDR1 as MDHEN and CDR2 as SYDVKM. The CDR3 is 15 amino acids. The CDR3 protein is CASRGGTGSSYEQYF. CDR3 DNA sequence: TGTGCCAGCAGGGGCGGGACAGGGAGCTCCTACGAGCAGTACTTC.

In regard to this clone: At one boundary the junction diverges from the germline segment, which might be a read error. This chain connects TRBV7-2 to TRBJ2-3, with TRBD2 matching 11 bases. The length of the CDR3 is 15 residues. The germline CDR1 and CDR2 sequences are SGHTA and FQGNSA. CDR3 region: CASSIAGGMVDTQYF. As DNA, the CDR3 is TGTGCCAGCAGCATAGCGGGAGGGATGGTAGATACGCAGTATTTT.

The chain links TRBV15 to TRBJ2-7; perhaps TRBD2 as D (6 bases). Trimming removed 4 bases at V and 0 bases at J, with 13 bases between. CDR1 is LNHNV, CDR2 YYDKDF, per germline (reference sequence). The CDR3 has 15 amino acids. The CDR3 loop is CATSTGRGSSYEQYF. As DNA, the CDR3 is TGTGCCACCAGCACGGGGCGGGGCAGCTCCTACGAGCAGTACTTC. Using reference TRBV15 and TRBJ2-7 for the parts outside the CDR3, the full variable domain is DAMVIQNPRYQVTQFGKPVTLSCSQTLNHNVMYWYQQKSSQAPKLLFHYYDKDFNNEADTPDNFQSRRPNTSFCFLDIRSPGLGDTAMYLCATSTGRGSSYEQYFGPGTRLTVT.

J is TRBJ2-4 and V is TRBV30; possible D gene TRBD2, 5 bases. The CDR3 is made up of 14 amino acids. Per the germline V gene, CDR1 is GTSNPN and CDR2 is SVGIG (reference sequence). V was cut by 0 bases and J by 5 bases, with 11 bases left in between. CDR3 protein: CAWSVRTLQNIQYF. The CDR3, as DNA: TGTGCCTGGAGTGTAAGGACTCTCCAAAACATTCAGTACTTC.

V is TRBV5-6 and J is TRBJ2-3; 8 nucleotides align to TRBD2. This CDR3 has 14 amino acids. Looked up from germline, CDR1 is SGHDT and CDR2 is YYEEEE. The V gene end was trimmed by 0 bases and the J gene end by 9 bases; junction bases not matched to a gene: 6. As DNA, the CDR3 is TGTGCCAGCAGCTTGGTGTCCGGACTAGCAACGCAGTATTTT. Residues: CASSLVSGLATQYF.

The chain carries TRBV11-2 and TRBJ2-7, with 10 bases identical to TRBD2. With V trimmed by 8 bases and J by 5 bases, 6 bases remained unmatched. Per the germline V gene, CDR1 is SGHAT and CDR2 is FQNNGV. This CDR3 region has 13 residues. As DNA, the CDR3 is TGTGCCAGCGCGATAGCGGGAGGCAACGAGCAGTACTTC. This sequence encodes CASAIAGGNEQYF.

CDR3 nucleotides: TGCGCCACTACGCAGGGACAGGGAAGCACAGATACGCAGTATTTT. Amino acids: CATTQGQGSTDTQYF. V and J are TRBV5-1 and TRBJ2-3, with 9 bases matching TRBD1. Per germline, CDR1 SGHRS and CDR2 YFSETQ. The CDR3 runs 15 residues. V gave up 9 bases and J gave up 0 bases; unmatched junction bases: 8.

The table lists this clone with a count of one. V usage is TRBV4-2 and J usage is TRBJ2-3, with 10 bases identical to TRBD2. This CDR3 comprises 18 residues. V lost 0 bases, J lost 5 bases, and 11 bases stayed unmatched. Germline-derived CDR1 and CDR2 are LGHNA and YNFKEQ. The CDR3 DNA follows: TGTGCCAGCAGCCAAGATCACCAGCGGGAGGGCCGGGGAGATACGCAGTATTTT. Its translation is CASSQDHQREGRGDTQYF.

The genes are TRBV10-3 and TRBJ2-1; 8 bases are shared with TRBD2. The V gene's germline CDR1 is ENHRY and CDR2 SYGVKD. The CDR3 runs to 14 residues. V lost 2 bases, J lost 7 bases, and 4 bases stayed unmatched. CDR3 residues: CAISEAGGGNEQFF. The CDR3 DNA follows: TGTGCCATCAGTGAGGCGGGAGGAGGGAATGAGCAGTTCTTC.

The V and J genes are TRBV19 and TRBJ2-2, with 8 positions matching TRBD2. The V and J ends lost 0 bases and 0 bases, in that order; junction bases with no gene match: 3. Germline CDR1 reads LNHDA; CDR2 reads SQIVND (reference sequence). CDR3 length: 17 residues. In DNA, the CDR3 is TGTGCCAGTAGTATAGATACTAGCGGTGCGAACACCGGGGAGCTGTTTTTT. Encoded protein: CASSIDTSGANTGELFF. The variable domain in full, with the rest retrieved from reference TRBV19 and TRBJ2-2, is DGGITQSPKYLFRKEGQNVTLSCEQNLNHDAMYWYRQDPGQGLRLIYYSQIVNDFQKGDIAEGYSVSREKKESFPLTVTSAQKNPTAFYLCASSIDTSGANTGELFFGEGSRLTVL.

The chain couples TRBV18 to TRBJ2-2; 8 bases agree with TRBD1. V dropped 3 bases and J dropped 3; count of bases not matched to a gene: 3. Germline-derived CDR1 and CDR2 are KGHSH and LQKENI. The CDR3 loop spans 15 amino acids. CDR3 in DNA: TGTGCCAGCTCACCGACAGGGGTCGACACCGGGGAGCTGTTTTTT. This gives the protein CASSPTGVDTGELFF.

This sequence joins TRBV5-1 and TRBJ1-2; D uncertain. Germline lookup yields CDR1 SGHRS and CDR2 YFSETQ. The CDR3 contains 12 residues. V was trimmed by 0 bases and J by 10 bases, leaving 10 bases between them. Here the CDR3 reads CASSLAESSYTF. CDR3 nucleotides: TGCGCCAGCAGCTTGGCCGAGAGTTCCTACACCTTC.

The V gene is TRBV6-5, the J gene TRBJ2-3; no reliable D call. The CDR3 is 11 amino acids. Germline V lookup: CDR1 MNHEY, CDR2 SVGAGI. The V and J ends lost 6 bases and 6 bases respectively, with 7 bases between them. In DNA form, the CDR3 reads TGTGCCAGCAGAACTCTCGATACGCAGTATTTT. It translates to CASRTLDTQYF.

This rearrangement joins TRBV18 to TRBJ1-1, with TRBD1 identical over 9 bases. Trimming took 6 bases from V and 4 from J; bases not matched to a gene: 3. This CDR3 region has 13 residues. In germline, CDR1 is KGHSH, CDR2 LQKENI. CDR3 residues: CASSMGQGTEAFF. Here the CDR3 DNA reads TGTGCCAGCTCCATGGGACAGGGCACTGAAGCTTTCTTT.

This chain connects TRBV28 to TRBJ2-3, with D unclear. Trimming cost V 3 bases and J 6 bases, with 10 bases left between them. The V gene's germline CDR1 is MDHEN and CDR2 SYDVKM. The CDR3 spans 13 residues. The CDR3 bases are TGTGCCAGCAGTTTTGTCAGGTCGGATACGCAGTATTTT. Translated, it gives CASSFVRSDTQYF. Variable domain in full (rest from reference TRBV28 and TRBJ2-3): DVKVTQSSRYLVKRTGEKVFLECVQDMDHENMFWYRQDPGLGLRLIYFSYDVKMKEKGDIPEGYSVSREKKERFSLILESASTNQTSMYLCASSFVRSDTQYFGPGTRLTVL.

The chain employs TRBV7-3 and TRBJ2-2, with 7 bases that match TRBD1. Germline CDR1 and CDR2: SGHTA and FQGTGA. There are 14 residues in the CDR3. The V segment lost 6 bases and the J segment 4 bases; nucleotides outside the gene matches: 5. In nucleotides, the CDR3 is TGTGCCAGCAGACGAGGGGGCGGCACCGGGGAGCTGTTTTTT. Protein product: CASRRGGGTGELFF.

The chain couples TRBV6-5 to TRBJ1-1; perhaps TRBD1 as D (6 bases). Per the germline V gene, CDR1 is MNHEY and CDR2 is SVGAGI. The CDR3 contains 15 residues. V was cut by 5 bases and J by 3 bases, with 16 bases left in between. The CDR3 protein is CASSTLSTGHTEAFF. As DNA, the CDR3 is TGTGCCAGCAGTACTCTCTCGACAGGTCACACTGAAGCTTTCTTT.